This T cell receptor beta chain was documented in a study of blood T cell repertoires in COVID-19 (dated by TCRdb to about 2020). For context, the study as a whole: Samples covering the acute and convalescent phases of COVID-19 were provided by collaborators in the United States, Italy and Spain. The material from the prospective study consisted of cDNA or gDNA derived from T cells, B-cell-depleted T cells, or PBMCs. Subjects who had been exposed to COVID-19, were actively infected with it, or had recovered from it provided the deeply sampled blood TCRbeta repertoires that made up the dataset. The repertoires were made available in a free public database intended to serve as a resource for research on the immune response to SARS-CoV-2. Samples were obtained from the ongoing ImmuneRACE study (first 160 participants) and from about 1,300 subjects provided by 6 global collaborators. The sample metadata nearly always contained a de-identified subject ID, COVID-19 status, age in years and sex. Where available, HLA class I and class II types were obtained from metadata supplied by the sample provider rather than from assay-based typing. What the study reported, not specific to this receptor: The quantity of clinical and demographic metadata differed by source and by participant and was supplied without curation.

The germline V gene encodes CDR1 SGHRS and CDR2 YFSETQ. Reading from cysteine to phenylalanine, the CDR3 counts 14 amino acids. Just the 42-base CDR3 DNA is kept, in frame starting at base 1. Between the V and J ends, shortened by 5 bases and 0 bases respectively, the junction contains 11 bases. TCRbeta CDR3 regions were amplified from genomic DNA using the immunoSEQ Assay, a bias-controlled multiplex PCR. From the authors' description of their analysis: The number of nucleated cells in each sample was estimated by amplification of reference gene primers within the assay. To quantify the absolute abundance of each unique TCRbeta CDR3 rearrangement, sequence reads were collapsed and filtered. For each sample, productive Simpson clonality was calculated as the square root of Simpson's diversity index across productive rearrangements. TCRdb stores this immuneACCESS table with in-frame sequences only. Part of the clones is absent; in the studies checked, under half of the shortfall reflects unresolved V genes, and no reason is known for the rest. V and J calls plus clone size are reproduced from that table; the DNA served to infer D and trimming. The sample table shows under 300,000 clones, and roughly nine tenths are seen once. In total, the top ten clones hold 1.5% to 2% of the sample.

In the prospective study, participants were about 18 to 100 years old, resided in around 25 geographic areas of the United States, and were enrolled through a virtual design. To assign participants to cohorts, the prospective study relied on clinical history that participants themselves reported in a screening survey and a study questionnaire. Recovered participants in ImmuneRACE Cohort 3 were defined as having two consecutive negative NP/OP PCR tests, clearance from a healthcare professional, or resolution of symptoms. In the prospective study, mobile phlebotomists collected whole blood, serum and a nasopharyngeal or oropharyngeal swab from each participant. Prospective study participants could optionally give additional blood draws and questionnaires over an approximately two-month period. Blood samples from the prospective study were shipped frozen or at room temperature prior to DNA extraction.

Concerning this clone itself: No cognate antigen has been identified for it. No per-base quality is available; no much larger clone lies one base away.

Specimen: PBMCs or T cells enriched from blood (not recorded which). The sequence derives from a woman aged 40-49 years who had recovered from COVID-19. Recombination joined TRBV5-1 with TRBJ1-1; matching of 6 bases hints at TRBD1 as the D gene. The CDR3 here reads CASRKDSVNTEAFF. The bases are TGCGCCAGCAGAAAGGACAGCGTGAACACTGAAGCTTTCTTT.